A selection of T cell receptor beta chains follows, all from one sample in a study of immune evolution from preneoplasia to lung adenocarcinoma. Measured with immunoSEQ multiplex PCR; TCRdb has only the in-frame clones, and not every one. There are approximately 11,000 clones in the sample; roughly 79% occur only once, and around 3.9% lies in the top ten. Input material: FFPE minimally invasive lung adenocarcinoma tissue. These receptors all come from a person aged 55-80 years with lung adenocarcinoma. Both conserved end residues are part of each CDR3. Clone size is shown for a subset of rows, as once, few, many or a class of expanded clone.

abundance,v_gene,CDR3aa
NA,TRBV5-6,CASSKTGGRWEQYF
NA,TRBV6-4,CASSDPRTSGRAFGEQFF
NA,TRBV10-3,CATVSDSSGNGYTF
NA,TRBV6-5,CASRPGQAGGETQYF
NA,TRBV10-3,CAISHGQGGRGDTEAFF
NA,TRBV7-9,CASRSQGTYNEQFF
NA,TRBV6-6,CASSPRTRKTYGYTF
NA,TRBV2,CASSEGLANEQFF
few,TRBV7-2,CASSYYTAGGPTDTQYF
NA,TRBV28,CASSLKETQYF
NA,TRBV6-1,CASSPMENTIYF
NA,TRBV28,CAGRTSVMDEQFF
NA,TRBV10-3,CAISDTGQEPEAFF
few,TRBV4-1,CASSNYRDSNQPQHF
NA,TRBV5-1,CASSLRQDLTGELFF
NA,TRBV5-1,CASSLASLTANTEAFF
NA,TRBV7-9,CASSFEEGRRGYTF
NA,TRBV21-1,CASSQPRDWRGYTF
NA,TRBV5-1,CASSSGTGPYEQYF
NA,TRBV5-1,CASSLFRSRGLQETQYF
NA,TRBV4-3,CASSQEADTQYF
NA,TRBV19,CASSSRASGGKKNIQYF
NA,TRBV20-1,CSATTSAKQFF
NA,TRBV5-1,CASRGGGTTNWDQNIQYF
few,TRBV7-9,CASSKAGGRGDTQYF
NA,TRBV4-1,CASSQAGTETEAFF
once,TRBV19,CASSLDTNTEAFF
NA,TRBV28,CASSWSTGQHSPLHF
once,TRBV19,CASSRGARDTEAFF
NA,TRBV7-2,CASSSRPDTQYF
NA,TRBV18,CASSREPSTDTQYF
NA,TRBV10-3,CATTGGAGGETQYF
few,TRBV11-2,CASSQNTVNEQFF
NA,TRBV2,CASSPLTGAHGYTF
medium-sized,TRBV7-2,CASRAQGAVNEKLFF
NA,TRBV6-1,CASSGSVGFQETQYF
NA,TRBV7-9,CASRRGGKVSGELFF
few,TRBV11-3,CASTPRGGPLYNEQFF